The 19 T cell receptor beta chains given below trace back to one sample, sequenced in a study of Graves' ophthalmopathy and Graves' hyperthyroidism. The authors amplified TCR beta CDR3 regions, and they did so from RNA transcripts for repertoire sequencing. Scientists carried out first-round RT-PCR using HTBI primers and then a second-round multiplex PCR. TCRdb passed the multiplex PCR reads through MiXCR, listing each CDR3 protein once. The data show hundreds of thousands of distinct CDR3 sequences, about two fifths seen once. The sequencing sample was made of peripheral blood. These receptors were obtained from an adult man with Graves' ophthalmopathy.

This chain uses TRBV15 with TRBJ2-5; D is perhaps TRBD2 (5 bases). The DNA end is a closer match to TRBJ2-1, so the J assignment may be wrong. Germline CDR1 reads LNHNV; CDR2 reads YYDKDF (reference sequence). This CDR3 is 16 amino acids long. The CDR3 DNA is TGTGCCACCAGCAACCCCGGAGAGGGCCTAGCCAATGAGCAGTTCTTC. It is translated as CATSNPGEGLANEQFF.

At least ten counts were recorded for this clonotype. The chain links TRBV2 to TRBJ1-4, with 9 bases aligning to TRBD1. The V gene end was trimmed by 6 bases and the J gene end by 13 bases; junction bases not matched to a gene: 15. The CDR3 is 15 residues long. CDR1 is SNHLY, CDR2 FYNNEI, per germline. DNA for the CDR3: TGTGCCAGCAGGGAGGGTCGGGACAGGGTACGGAGACTGTTTTTT. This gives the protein CASREGRDRVRRLFF.

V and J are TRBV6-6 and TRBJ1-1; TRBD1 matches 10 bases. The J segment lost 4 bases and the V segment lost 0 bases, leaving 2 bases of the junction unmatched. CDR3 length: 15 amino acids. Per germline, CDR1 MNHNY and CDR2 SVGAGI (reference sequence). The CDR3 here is CASSYSRDRGTEAFF. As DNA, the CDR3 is TGTGCCAGCAGTTACTCCCGGGACAGGGGCACTGAAGCTTTCTTT.

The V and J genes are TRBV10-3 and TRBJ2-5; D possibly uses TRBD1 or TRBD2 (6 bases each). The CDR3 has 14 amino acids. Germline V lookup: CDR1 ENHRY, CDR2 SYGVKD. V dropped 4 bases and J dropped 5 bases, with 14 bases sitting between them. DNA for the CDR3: TGTGCCATCAGTGGCCTGAGGGGGGATGAGACCCAGTACTTC. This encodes CAISGLRGDETQYF.

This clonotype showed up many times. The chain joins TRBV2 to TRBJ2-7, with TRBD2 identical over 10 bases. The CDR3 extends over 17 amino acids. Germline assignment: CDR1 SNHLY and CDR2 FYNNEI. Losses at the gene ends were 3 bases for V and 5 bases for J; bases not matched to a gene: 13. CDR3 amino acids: CASSDPLEASGSNEQYF. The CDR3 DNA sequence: TGTGCCAGCAGTGACCCCTTAGAGGCTAGCGGGAGTAACGAGCAGTACTTC.

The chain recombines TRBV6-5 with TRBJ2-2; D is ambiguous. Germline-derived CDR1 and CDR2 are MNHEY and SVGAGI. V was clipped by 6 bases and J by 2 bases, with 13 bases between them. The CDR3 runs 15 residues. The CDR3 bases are TGTGCCAGCAGCTTCCACGTGGCAAACACCGGGGAGCTGTTTTTT. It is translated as CASSFHVANTGELFF.

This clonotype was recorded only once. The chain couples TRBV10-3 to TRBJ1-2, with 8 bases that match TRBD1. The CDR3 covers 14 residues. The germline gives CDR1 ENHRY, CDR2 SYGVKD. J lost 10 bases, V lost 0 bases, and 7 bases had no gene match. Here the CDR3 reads CAISESTGGMDYTF. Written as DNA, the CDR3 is TGTGCCATCAGTGAGTCCACAGGGGGAATGGACTACACCTTC.

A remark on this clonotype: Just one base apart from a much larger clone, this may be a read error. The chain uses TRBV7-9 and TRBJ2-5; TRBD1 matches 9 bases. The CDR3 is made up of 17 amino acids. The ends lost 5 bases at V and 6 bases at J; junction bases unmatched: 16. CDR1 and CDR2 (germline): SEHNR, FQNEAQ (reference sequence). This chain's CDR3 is CASSGTRTGASQKTQYF. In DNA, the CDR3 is TGTGCCAGCAGCGGCACCCGGACAGGGGCATCGCAAAAGACCCAGTACTTC.

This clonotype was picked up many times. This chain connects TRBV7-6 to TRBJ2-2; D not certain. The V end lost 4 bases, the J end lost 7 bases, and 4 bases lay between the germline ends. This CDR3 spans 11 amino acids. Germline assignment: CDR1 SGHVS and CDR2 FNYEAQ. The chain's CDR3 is CASSSIGELFF. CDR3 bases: TGTGCCAGCAGCTCAATCGGGGAGCTGTTTTTT.

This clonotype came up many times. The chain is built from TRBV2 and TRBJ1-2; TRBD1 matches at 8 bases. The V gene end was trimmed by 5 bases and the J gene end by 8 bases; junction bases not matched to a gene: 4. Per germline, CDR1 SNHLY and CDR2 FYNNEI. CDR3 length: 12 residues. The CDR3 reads CASSKGQAGYTF. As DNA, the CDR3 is TGTGCCAGCAGTAAGGGACAGGCGGGCTACACCTTC.

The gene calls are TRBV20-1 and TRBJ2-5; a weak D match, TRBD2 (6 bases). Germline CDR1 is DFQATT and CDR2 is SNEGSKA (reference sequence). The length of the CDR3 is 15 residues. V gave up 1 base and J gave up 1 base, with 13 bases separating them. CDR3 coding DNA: TGCAGTGCTAGAGCGGGGAGGATCCTCCAAGAGACCCAGTACTTC. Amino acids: CSARAGRILQETQYF.

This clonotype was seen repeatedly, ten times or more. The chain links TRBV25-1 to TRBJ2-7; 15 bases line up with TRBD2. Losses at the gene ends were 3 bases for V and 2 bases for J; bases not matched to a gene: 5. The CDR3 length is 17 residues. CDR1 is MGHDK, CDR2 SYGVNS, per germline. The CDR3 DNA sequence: TGTGCCAGCAGTGACCCGGGACTAGCGGGAGGAGCCTACGAGCAGTACTTC. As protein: CASSDPGLAGGAYEQYF.

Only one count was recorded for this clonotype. As DNA, the CDR3 is TGTGCCATCAGCCAAGGTGTGGAGAATTCACCCCTCCACTTT. It encodes CAISQGVENSPLHF. The rearrangement uses TRBV10-3 and TRBJ1-6; D uncertain. Looked up from germline, CDR1 is ENHRY and CDR2 is SYGVKD. V was pared by 6 bases and J by 7 bases, with 13 bases between. This CDR3 region has 14 residues.

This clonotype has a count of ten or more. The CDR3: CASSMGGRAEPQHF. CDR3 DNA sequence: TGTGCCAGTAGTATGGGTGGCAGGGCAGAGCCCCAGCATTTT. V is TRBV19 and J is TRBJ1-5, with D possibly being TRBD1 (5 bases). V dropped 3 bases and J dropped 8 bases, with 14 bases sitting between them. This CDR3 is built from 14 residues. The germline V gene has CDR1 LNHDA and CDR2 SQIVND (reference sequence).

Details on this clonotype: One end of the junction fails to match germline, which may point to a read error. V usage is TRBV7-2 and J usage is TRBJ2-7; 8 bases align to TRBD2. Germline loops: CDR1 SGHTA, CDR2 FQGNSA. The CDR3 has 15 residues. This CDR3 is CASSRPSGGRYEQYF. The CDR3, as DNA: TGCGCCAGCAGCCGCCCGAGCGGGGGCCGCTACGAGCAGTACTTC. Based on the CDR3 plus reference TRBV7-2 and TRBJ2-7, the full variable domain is GAGVSQSPSNKVTEKGKDVELRCDPISGHTALYWYRQSLGQGLEFLIYFQGNSAPDKSGLPSDRFSAERTGGSVSTLTIQRTQQEDSAVYLCASSRPSGGRYEQYFGPGTRLTVT.

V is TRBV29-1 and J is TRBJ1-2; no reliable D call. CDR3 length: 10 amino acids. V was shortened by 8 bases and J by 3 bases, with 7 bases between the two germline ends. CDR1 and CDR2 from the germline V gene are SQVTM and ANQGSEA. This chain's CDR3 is CSLGHYGYTF. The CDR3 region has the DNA TGCAGCTTAGGGCACTATGGCTACACCTTC.

CDR3 nucleotides: TGTGCCAGCAGCGCCTGCCGGACAGAAGTTAACACTGAAGCTTTCTTT. This translates into CASSACRTEVNTEAFF. The V gene is TRBV7-9, the J gene TRBJ1-1; TRBD1 might be the D (6 bases). Germline V lookup: CDR1 SEHNR, CDR2 FQNEAQ (reference sequence). With 5 bases removed from V and 2 bases from J, the gap between germline ends came to 18 bases. The CDR3 has 16 residues.

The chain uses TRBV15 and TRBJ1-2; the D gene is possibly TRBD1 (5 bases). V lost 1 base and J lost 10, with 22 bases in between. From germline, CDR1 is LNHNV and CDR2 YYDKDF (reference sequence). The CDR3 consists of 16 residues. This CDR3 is CATSRVEGEQPHPYTF. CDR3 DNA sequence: TGTGCCACCAGCAGAGTGGAAGGGGAGCAGCCCCACCCCTACACCTTC.

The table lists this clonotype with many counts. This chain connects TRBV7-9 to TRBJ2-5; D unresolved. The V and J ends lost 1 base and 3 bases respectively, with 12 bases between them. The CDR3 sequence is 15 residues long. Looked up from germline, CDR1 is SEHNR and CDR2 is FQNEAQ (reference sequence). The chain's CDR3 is CASSLGGSREETQYF. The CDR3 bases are TGTGCCAGCAGCTTAGGTGGATCCCGCGAAGAGACCCAGTACTTC.